This TCR beta chain emerged from a study of control samples from healthy donors and cancer patients. Sequencing used immunoSEQ multiplex PCR; TCRdb keeps in-frame clones, though not all of them. This table holds about 140,000 clones, about 85% found once. The CDR3 totals 11 residues. The germline V gene encodes CDR1 SGHVT and CDR2 SQSDAQ. V lost 4 bases and J lost 2, with 3 bases in between. The specimen sequenced was blood. The clonotype was recovered from a woman aged 25 to 39 in good health. The chain uses TRBV7-4 and TRBJ2-7, with no clear D. CDR3 amino acids: CASSCPYEQYF. The CDR3 coding sequence is TGTGCCAGCAGCTGTCCCTACGAGCAGTACTTC.